This passage covers 4 T cell receptor beta chains from one sample sequenced in a study of Tregs in tolerant kidney transplant recipients. Profiled with immunoSEQ multiplex PCR; TCRdb holds only in-frame clones, not every one. Of 30,000 to 35,000 clones listed, 82% are singletons. Their antigens remain unidentified. Sequencing was performed on Tregs from blood cultured with allogeneic cells. The source of these receptors is a human donor in good health.

The V gene is TRBV30, the J gene TRBJ2-3, with 10 bases matching TRBD2. This CDR3 comprises 16 residues. Germline CDR1 is GTSNPN and CDR2 is SVGIG (reference sequence). V was pared by 0 bases and J by 1 base, with 4 bases of the junction left unmatched. The chain's CDR3 is CAWSVLLAGGTDTQYF. Written as DNA, the CDR3 is TGTGCCTGGAGTGTACTGCTAGCGGGGGGCACAGATACGCAGTATTTT.

By its share, this clone is medium-sized. J is TRBJ1-2 and V is TRBV6-6, with a weak D call TRBD1 (5 bases). From germline, CDR1 is MNHNY and CDR2 SVGAGI (reference sequence). The CDR3 spans 11 residues. Trimming pared 9 bases from V and 8 bases from J, leaving 13 bases between. The CDR3 nucleotides are TGTGCCAGTACCGGGACGAAAGGCTACACCTTC. Protein: CASTGTKGYTF.

The CDR3 DNA reads TGTGCCAGCAGTCACCCCCGGGGACGTCCGAACACCGGGGAGCTGTTTTTT. This codes for CASSHPRGRPNTGELFF. The rearrangement joins TRBV28 to TRBJ2-2, with D possibly called TRBD1 or TRBD2 (5 bases each). CDR1 and CDR2 (germline): MDHEN, SYDVKM. Trimming took off 5 bases at V and 0 bases at J, with 16 bases between the two ends. This CDR3 has 17 amino acids.

The rearrangement joins TRBV5-1 to TRBJ2-7; the D call may be TRBD1 or TRBD2 (6 bases each). CDR1 is SGHRS and CDR2 is YFSETQ in the germline V gene. The CDR3 runs to 16 residues. Between the trimmed V and J ends, which lost 2 bases and 1 base, there was a span of 16 bases. Here the CDR3 DNA reads TGCGCCAGCAGCTTCACAGGGATGCGGGGATCCTACGAGCAGTACTTC. Translating it yields CASSFTGMRGSYEQYF.